This TCR beta chain was identified in a study of response to subunit inactivated influenza vaccine. Regarding the study as a whole: Seasonal influenza vaccination, on each occasion, was suggested by the authors to recruit few new T cells.

This clonotype was seen a few times. The antigen is unknown. MiXCR, run by TCRdb on the RT-PCR reads, gives a single entry per CDR3 protein. The profile shows hundreds of thousands of distinct CDR3 sequences, over 25% of them singletons. This specimen was CD4+ T cells sorted from PBMCs, taken more than 4 days after vaccination. The sequence came from a man between 45 and 60 years old who received an inactivated influenza vaccine.

This chain's CDR3 is CSARDPSGKHNEQFF. The CDR3 DNA sequence: TGCAGTGCTAGAGATCCTAGCGGGAAGCACAATGAGCAGTTCTTC. The chain links TRBV20-1 to TRBJ2-1; 9 bases match TRBD2. V was pared by 0 bases and J by 5 bases, with 5 bases of the junction left unmatched. Germline V gene data show CDR1 as DFQATT and CDR2 as SNEGSKA (reference sequence). There are 15 residues in the CDR3.